This TCR beta chain originates from a study of T cells in localized non-small cell lung cancer. Germline lookup yields CDR1 SGHKS and CDR2 YYEKEE (reference sequence). V shed 7 bases and J shed 6 bases, with 17 bases lying between them. The CDR3 spans 14 residues. Clones were sequenced by immunoSEQ multiplex PCR, and TCRdb holds only the in-frame ones, with some missing. The data hold about 78,000 clones, with approximately 84% observed a single time. This chain links TRBV5-5 with TRBJ2-4, with D perhaps matching TRBD1 (6 bases). The sequences come from peripheral blood, collected before any cancer treatment. The clonotype was recovered from a man aged 40 to 69 with stage I lung adenocarcinoma. The CDR3 loop is CASFRTAGGNIQYF. The CDR3 DNA sequence: TGTGCCAGCTTTAGGACAGCTGGGGGAAACATTCAGTACTTC.